These 5 T cell receptor beta chains share one sample of origin, sequenced in a study of tumor-infiltrating lymphocytes in primary liver carcinoma. TCR beta cDNA came from roughly 550 ng total RNA, primed with a constant-region primer. Library construction for TCR beta comprised three nested multiplex PCR rounds performed with slightly modified ARM-PCR. Researchers ran the first two PCR rounds for roughly 10 cycles each with TRBV1-TRBV30 forward primers and a C-beta reverse primer. TCRdb re-called the multiplex PCR reads through MiXCR, storing one row per CDR3 protein. The table records 85,000 to 100,000 distinct CDR3 sequences, around 68% of them present only once. Starting material for RNA and DNA co-extraction consisted of about 17-30 mg of unsorted bulk tissue. The sequenced sample consisted of tumor-adjacent normal liver tissue. Source of these receptors: a man aged 35-49 years with primary liver carcinoma and hepatitis B virus infection.

About this clonotype: Just one base apart from a much larger clone, this may be a read error. This chain joins TRBV12-3 or TRBV12-4 and TRBJ1-5, with 9 bases fitting TRBD1. The CDR3 length is 14 residues. J was trimmed by 6 bases and V by 8 bases; bases with no gene match: 8. The CDR3 loop is CASCMGQGIQPQHF. CDR3 in DNA: TGTGCCAGCTGTATGGGACAGGGAATTCAGCCCCAGCATTTT.

This sequence joins TRBV4-2 and TRBJ2-7, with D perhaps being TRBD1 or TRBD2 (5 bases each). Germline assignment: CDR1 LGHNA and CDR2 YNFKEQ. CDR3 length: 15 amino acids. Deletions cut 4 bases from V and 2 bases from J, with 15 bases between. CDR3 nucleotides: TGTGCCAGCAGCCTAGACGGGACCCGGACCTACGAGCAGTACTTC. This gives the protein CASSLDGTRTYEQYF.

As regards this clonotype: Germline and junction disagree at one end, which may indicate a read error. The J gene is TRBJ2-7, the V gene TRBV11-2; possibly TRBD1 or TRBD2 for D (5 bases each). Germline lookup yields CDR1 SGHAT and CDR2 FQNNGV. The CDR3 runs 14 residues. The CDR3 reads CASSVLAGSYGQYF. In DNA, the CDR3 is TGTGCCAGCAGCGTGCTAGCAGGGTCCTACGGGCAGTACTTC.

The chain is built from TRBV11-1 and TRBJ2-3; perhaps D is TRBD1 or TRBD2 (5 bases each). V was shortened by 7 bases and J by 10 bases, with 12 bases between the two germline ends. The CDR3 sequence is 11 residues long. The germline V gene encodes CDR1 SGHAT and CDR2 FQDESV (reference sequence). The CDR3 reads CASTRGVAQYF. CDR3 bases: TGTGCCAGCACCCGAGGGGTTGCGCAGTATTTT.

The chain uses TRBV11-1 and TRBJ1-1; 8 bases line up with TRBD1. The CDR3 sequence is 14 residues long. J lost 13 bases, V lost 5 bases, and 15 bases had no gene match. CDR1 is SGHAT and CDR2 is FQDESV in the germline V gene (reference sequence). The CDR3 sequence is CASSGQGRNTVVFF. The CDR3 nucleotides read TGTGCCAGCAGCGGACAGGGCCGGAACACTGTAGTTTTCTTT.